The next 8 T cell receptor beta chains were all read from a single sample in a study of immune evolution from preneoplasia to lung adenocarcinoma. Libraries were prepared by immunoSEQ multiplex PCR; TCRdb keeps only in-frame clonotypes and omits some of them. The data contain over 30,000 clones, 74% of them singletons. Sequencing was carried out using FFPE invasive lung adenocarcinoma tissue. Receptor source: a person between 55 and 70 years old with lung adenocarcinoma.

The rearrangement joins TRBV7-2 to TRBJ2-1; 8 bases fit TRBD2. V shed 3 bases and J 5 bases; nucleotides not matched to a gene: 9. This CDR3 is built from 16 residues. Germline V gene sequence: CDR1 SGHTA, CDR2 FQGNSA. The CDR3 DNA reads as TGTGCCAGCAGCTTCTTCGGGAGGGCCGGGAACAATGAGCAGTTCTTC. Residues: CASSFFGRAGNNEQFF. Based on the CDR3 plus reference TRBV7-2 and TRBJ2-1, the full variable domain is GAGVSQSPSNKVTEKGKDVELRCDPISGHTALYWYRQSLGQGLEFLIYFQGNSAPDKSGLPSDRFSAERTGGSVSTLTIQRTQQEDSAVYLCASSFFGRAGNNEQFFGPGTRLTVL.

This clone was seen a few times. This chain connects TRBV5-1 to TRBJ2-7; TRBD1 matches at 7 bases. V dropped 0 bases and J dropped 2; count of bases not matched to a gene: 2. Germline V gene sequence: CDR1 SGHRS, CDR2 YFSETQ. This CDR3 is built from 14 residues. DNA of the CDR3: TGCGCCAGCAGCTTGGGGCAGGGGGCCTACGAGCAGTACTTC. Encoded protein: CASSLGQGAYEQYF. Full variable domain (missing parts from reference TRBV5-1 and TRBJ2-7): KAGVTQTPRYLIKTRGQQVTLSCSPISGHRSVSWYQQTPGQGLQFLFEYFSETQRNKGNFPGRFSGRQFSNSRSEMNVSTLELGDSALYLCASSLGQGAYEQYFGPGTRLTVT.

The chain employs TRBV5-1 and TRBJ1-2; D possibly corresponds to TRBD1 (5 bases). V was clipped by 4 bases and J by 8 bases, with 15 bases between them. The CDR3 has 13 amino acids. Per the germline V gene, CDR1 is SGHRS and CDR2 is YFSETQ. The CDR3 region is CASSGTDRRGYTF. Here the CDR3 DNA reads TGCGCCAGCAGCGGGACCGATCGTAGGGGCTACACCTTC.

This rearrangement joins TRBV5-1 to TRBJ2-1; 8 bases are shared with TRBD1. With 2 bases clipped from V and 9 bases from J, the junction kept 7 bases outside the gene matches. In germline, CDR1 is SGHRS, CDR2 YFSETQ. The CDR3 contains 14 residues. The CDR3 region is CASSLWTGSSEQFF. CDR3 in DNA: TGCGCCAGCAGCTTATGGACAGGGTCAAGTGAGCAGTTCTTC.

The genes are TRBV7-2 and TRBJ1-1; 7 bases are a match to TRBD1. CDR1 is SGHTA and CDR2 is FQGNSA in the germline V gene. After removal of 5 bases from V and 7 bases from J, the junction contained 10 bases not matched to a gene. The CDR3 runs to 14 residues. This CDR3 reads CASSPRRDRIEAFF. The CDR3, as DNA: TGTGCCAGCAGCCCCAGAAGGGACAGAATTGAAGCTTTCTTT.

The rearrangement links TRBV25-1 to TRBJ2-7; no clear D gene. Trimming removed 10 bases from V and 7 bases from J, with 11 bases in between. The CDR3 length is 10 residues. CDR1 is MGHDK, CDR2 SYGVNS, per germline. CDR3 protein: CATLLGEQYF. CDR3 DNA sequence: TGTGCCACCCTGCTCGGAGAGCAGTACTTC.

The chain recombines TRBV10-3 with TRBJ1-1; D unclear. Per the germline V gene, CDR1 is ENHRY and CDR2 is SYGVKD. The CDR3 contains 14 residues. The ends were cut back, 4 bases at V and 1 base at J, with 10 bases in the middle. The CDR3 nucleotides read TGTGCCATCAGTGCGAGAGCAGAGAACACTGAAGCTTTCTTT. It translates to CAISARAENTEAFF.

The chain joins TRBV6-1 to TRBJ2-1; 7 positions agree with TRBD2. Germline CDR1 is MNHNS and CDR2 is SASEGT. The CDR3 length is 15 residues. V dropped 3 bases and J dropped 7; count of bases not matched to a gene: 9. CDR3 nucleotide sequence: TGTGCCAGCAGTGAGAGCCTCTGGGGGGGGAATGAGCAGTTCTTC. This gives the protein CASSESLWGGNEQFF.